This T cell receptor (beta chain) was documented in a study of graft-versus-host responses after intestinal transplantation. Study at large: Tacrolimus and steroids were given for 2 to 3 years to all recipients after anti-thymocyte globulin induction.

Generated by immunoSEQ multiplex PCR, the TCRdb table keeps only in-frame clones and is missing some. The data hold roughly 100,000 clones, with under 95% observed a single time. Study observations and caveats: Recipient marrow held GvH clones, some first seen in ileum or blood. High graft-versus-host to host-versus-graft T cell clonal ratios marked allografts of patients with graft-donor macrochimerism.

This CDR3 is 14 amino acids long. Germline CDR1 and CDR2: SNHLY and FYNNEI. V shed 4 bases and J shed 4 bases, with 11 bases lying between them. This clone is a singleton in its sample. The antigen remains undetermined. The gene calls are TRBV2 and TRBJ1-5; D not certain. Sequenced here: unstimulated CD8+ T cells sorted from spleen or lymph node cells, sampled before transplant. The receptor's source is a human donor who was the organ donor for an intestinal transplant. The CDR3 reads CASSAAGWNQPQHF. CDR3 DNA sequence: TGTGCCAGCAGTGCCGCCGGGTGGAATCAGCCCCAGCATTTT.